Following are 22 T cell receptor beta chains from one sample sequenced in a study of T cell responses to AZD1222 COVID-19 vaccine. Sequencing was performed with immunoSEQ multiplex PCR; in TCRdb, only in-frame clones are kept and a portion is missing. The repertoire holds about 93,000 clones, with around nine tenths as singletons. Sequencing was performed on peripheral blood, taken on day 0 of MenACWY control vaccination. The receptors stem from an adult in good health.

The gene calls are TRBV5-1 and TRBJ2-2; D uncertain. Germline loops: CDR1 SGHRS, CDR2 YFSETQ. V lost 4 bases to trimming and J lost 5 bases, with 15 bases between them. The CDR3 contains 15 residues. CDR3 protein: CASSPPSRPTGELFF. DNA of the CDR3: TGCGCCAGCAGCCCCCCCTCCAGGCCAACCGGGGAGCTGTTTTTT.

The chain combines TRBV7-2 with TRBJ2-3; the D call may be TRBD1 or TRBD2 (6 bases each). Trimming took 8 bases from V and 0 from J, leaving 18 bases between them. The V gene's germline CDR1 is SGHTA and CDR2 FQGNSA. CDR3 length: 16 residues. The DNA for the CDR3 is TGTGCCAGCGCTCTGGGGGCACTAGCTAGCACAGATACGCAGTATTTT. Translating it yields CASALGALASTDTQYF. Variable domain in full (rest from reference TRBV7-2 and TRBJ2-3): GAGVSQSPSNKVTEKGKDVELRCDPISGHTALYWYRQSLGQGLEFLIYFQGNSAPDKSGLPSDRFSAERTGGSVSTLTIQRTQQEDSAVYLCASALGALASTDTQYFGPGTRLTVL.

V usage is TRBV5-1 and J usage is TRBJ2-1; unclear D gene. V lost 4 bases and J 4 bases, leaving 3 bases between the germline ends. Germline loops: CDR1 SGHRS, CDR2 YFSETQ. This CDR3 spans 11 amino acids. CDR3 protein: CASSAYNEQFF. The CDR3 region has the DNA TGCGCCAGCAGCGCTTACAATGAGCAGTTCTTC. The entire variable domain, with the rest obtained from reference TRBV5-1 and TRBJ2-1, is as follows: KAGVTQTPRYLIKTRGQQVTLSCSPISGHRSVSWYQQTPGQGLQFLFEYFSETQRNKGNFPGRFSGRQFSNSRSEMNVSTLELGDSALYLCASSAYNEQFFGPGTRLTVL.

This clone has more than one count but fewer than ten. The chain is built from TRBV29-1 and TRBJ1-1, with 8 bases that match TRBD1. CDR3 size: 12 residues. Trimming cost V 5 bases and J 4 bases; bases outside gene matches: 3. Germline V gene lookup returns CDR1 SQVTM and CDR2 ANQGSEA. The CDR3 DNA sequence: TGCAGCGTTCATCAGGGGGCCACTGAAGCTTTCTTT. Translating gives CSVHQGATEAFF. The whole variable domain, filled in from reference TRBV29-1 and TRBJ1-1, reads SAVISQKPSRDICQRGTSLTIQCQVDSQVTMMFWYRQQPGQSLTLIATANQGSEATYESGFVIDKFPISRPNLTFSTLTVSNMSPEDSSIYLCSVHQGATEAFFGQGTRLTVV.

The V call is TRBV5-1, the J call TRBJ1-6; 7 bases map to TRBD1. Per germline, CDR1 SGHRS and CDR2 YFSETQ. This CDR3 has 15 amino acids. The V and J ends lost 0 bases and 5 bases, in that order; junction bases with no gene match: 2. This chain's CDR3 is CASSLGQGDNSPLHF. In DNA form, the CDR3 reads TGCGCCAGCAGCTTGGGGCAGGGGGATAATTCACCCCTCCACTTT.

This chain links TRBV7-8 with TRBJ1-5; no reliable D call. CDR1 and CDR2 (germline): SGHVS, FQNEAQ. The CDR3 runs to 15 residues. V gave up 5 bases and J gave up 5 bases, with 16 bases separating them. CDR3 sequence (DNA): TGTGCCAGCAGCCTGGGTGGCGAGGGATATCAGCCCCAGCATTTT. Residues: CASSLGGEGYQPQHF.

This clone turned up a few times. V and J are TRBV7-8 and TRBJ2-7; D gene unclear. The CDR3 sequence is 12 residues long. The V and J ends lost 0 bases and 3 bases respectively, with 3 bases between them. The germline V gene has CDR1 SGHVS and CDR2 FQNEAQ. The CDR3 DNA follows: TGTGCCAGCAGCTTAGCAGTCTACGAGCAGTACTTC. Protein sequence: CASSLAVYEQYF.

This chain uses TRBV3-1 (or the pseudogene TRBV3-2) with TRBJ2-2; D is unresolved. This CDR3 has 12 residues. The V end was cut by 1 base, the J end by 10 bases, with 7 bases between. Germline CDR1 and CDR2: LGHDT and YNNKEL (reference sequence). This chain's CDR3 is CASSQATAELFF. CDR3 DNA sequence: TGTGCCAGCAGCCAAGCAACGGCGGAGCTGTTTTTT.

J is TRBJ1-1 and V is TRBV2, with 8 nucleotides matching TRBD1. The CDR3 is 13 residues long. The trim removed 5 bases at V and 8 bases at J, leaving 7 bases unmatched. Germline CDR1 is SNHLY and CDR2 is FYNNEI. CDR3 sequence reads: CASSRAGGEEAFF. DNA for the CDR3: TGTGCCAGCAGTAGAGCAGGGGGCGAAGAAGCTTTCTTT.

This chain connects TRBV6-6 to TRBJ1-1, with 7 bases aligning to TRBD1. The junction had 7 bases not matched to a gene; V was cut back by 6 bases and J by 0 bases. This CDR3 region has 15 residues. Germline V CDR1 and CDR2: MNHNY, SVGAGI (reference sequence). CDR3 in DNA: TGTGCCAGCAGAGACAGGGATGACATGAACACTGAAGCTTTCTTT. It is translated as CASRDRDDMNTEAFF.

The chain combines TRBV5-1 with TRBJ2-3; 8 nucleotides match TRBD1. CDR1 and CDR2 (germline): SGHRS, YFSETQ. Trimming took 5 bases from V and 5 from J; bases not matched to a gene: 7. The CDR3 extends over 14 amino acids. The CDR3 loop is CASSKDRARDTQYF. CDR3 nucleotide sequence: TGCGCCAGCAGTAAGGACAGGGCACGAGATACGCAGTATTTT.

The chain joins TRBV6-6 to TRBJ2-5, with TRBD2 identical over 8 bases. V trimming: 7 bases; J trimming: 2 bases; junction bases outside the gene matches: 6. The germline gives CDR1 MNHNY, CDR2 SVGAGI (reference sequence). The CDR3 sequence is 14 residues long. The CDR3 DNA sequence: TGTGCCAGCACTCCGCGGGGGGCGCAAGAGACCCAGTACTTC. This encodes CASTPRGAQETQYF.

The genes are TRBV7-6 and TRBJ1-1; the match to TRBD1 covers 7 bases. CDR1 and CDR2 from the germline V gene are SGHVS and FNYEAQ. V shed 5 bases and J 1 base; nucleotides not matched to a gene: 7. The CDR3 loop spans 15 amino acids. The CDR3 DNA sequence: TGTGCCAGCAGCCGCGACAGGGCGGCGAACACTGAAGCTTTCTTT. This sequence encodes CASSRDRAANTEAFF.

The rearrangement uses TRBV27 and TRBJ2-3; 7 bases align to TRBD2. The V and J ends lost 3 bases and 6 bases, in that order; junction bases with no gene match: 9. The CDR3 sequence is 15 residues long. CDR1 is MNHEY, CDR2 SMNVEV, per germline (reference sequence). In DNA form, the CDR3 reads TGTGCCAGCAGTTTCGGTCAACTAGCGAGTGATACGCAGTATTTT. Translating gives CASSFGQLASDTQYF.

Comments on this clone: One end of the junction fails to match germline, which may point to a read error. The genes are TRBV15 and TRBJ2-7, with 10 nucleotides matching TRBD1. Germline V gene sequence: CDR1 LNHNV, CDR2 YYDKDF (reference sequence). The CDR3 consists of 14 residues. Here the CDR3 reads CATSGDRGFRVLNF. The CDR3 nucleotides are TGTGCCACCAGCGGGGACAGGGGCTTCCGTGTCTTGAACTTC.

The chain joins TRBV3-1 (or the pseudogene TRBV3-2) to TRBJ1-2; 9 nucleotides agree with TRBD1. Germline V CDR1 and CDR2: LGHDT, YNNKEL (reference sequence). The CDR3 has 16 amino acids. Losses at the gene ends were 3 bases for V and 7 bases for J; bases not matched to a gene: 12. Here the CDR3 reads CASSHLTPGQGGGYTF. The CDR3 region has the DNA TGTGCCAGCAGCCATCTCACACCGGGACAGGGAGGTGGCTACACCTTC.

This clone was seen a single time. This sequence joins TRBV7-2 and TRBJ2-2, with D unclear. The germline V gene encodes CDR1 SGHTA and CDR2 FQGNSA. The ends were cut back, 2 bases at V and 7 bases at J, with 5 bases in the middle. The CDR3 is made up of 12 amino acids. CDR3 coding DNA: TGTGCCAGCAGCTTAATCCACGGGGAGCTGTTTTTT. Protein: CASSLIHGELFF.

This clone was observed a handful of times. This sequence joins TRBV6-5 and TRBJ1-2, with D unresolved. This CDR3 is 15 amino acids long. Trimming took off 6 bases at V and 0 bases at J, with 14 bases between the two ends. Germline V lookup: CDR1 MNHEY, CDR2 SVGAGI. The DNA of the CDR3 is TGTGCCAGCAGAAGTCAAGCCTTAGCTAACTATGGCTACACCTTC. This translates into CASRSQALANYGYTF.

The rearrangement uses TRBV6-5 and TRBJ1-1; 8 nucleotides line up with TRBD1. Losses at the gene ends were 5 bases for V and 0 bases for J; bases not matched to a gene: 2. The length of the CDR3 is 14 residues. Per the germline V gene, CDR1 is MNHEY and CDR2 is SVGAGI. CDR3 sequence reads: CASSRDRLNTEAFF. The CDR3 nucleotides read TGTGCCAGCAGTAGGGACAGGCTGAACACTGAAGCTTTCTTT.

The count of this clone is one. The genes are TRBV18 and TRBJ2-6, with 9 nucleotides matching TRBD1. The CDR3 contains 16 residues. The J segment lost 2 bases and the V segment lost 3 bases, leaving 2 bases of the junction unmatched. Germline assignment: CDR1 KGHSH and CDR2 LQKENI. The CDR3, as DNA: TGTGCCAGCTCACCGGGACAGGGTACTGGGGCCAACGTCCTGACTTTC. Protein sequence: CASSPGQGTGANVLTF. Variable domain in full (rest from reference TRBV18 and TRBJ2-6): NAGVMQNPRHLVRRRGQEARLRCSPMKGHSHVYWYRQLPEEGLKFMVYLQKENIIDESGMPKERFSAEFPKEGPSILRIQQVVRGDSAAYFCASSPGQGTGANVLTFGAGSRLTVL.

This clone was counted a single time. The J gene is TRBJ2-5, the V gene TRBV10-2, with TRBD1 as a possible D gene (6 bases). The CDR3 length is 13 residues. V was shortened by 8 bases and J by 5 bases, with 15 bases between the two germline ends. Germline CDR1 is WSHSY and CDR2 is SAAADI. CDR3 sequence (DNA): TGCGCCAGCCTCAGGGGTGCTGGGGAGACCCAGTACTTC. Protein: CASLRGAGETQYF.

The rearrangement uses TRBV9 and TRBJ2-1; 9 nucleotides line up with TRBD2. The germline V gene encodes CDR1 SGDLS and CDR2 YYNGEE. V shed 3 bases, J shed 9 bases, and the junction held 4 bases outside the gene matches. CDR3 length: 13 residues. DNA for the CDR3: TGTGCCAGCAGCGAGGGACTAGCCATTGAGCAGTTCTTC. It yields the protein CASSEGLAIEQFF.